This T cell receptor (beta chain) appears in the sequencing data of a study of glioma-infiltrating T cells after dendritic cell vaccination. Study context: Dendritic cell vaccination trial patients had either newly diagnosed or recurrent glioblastoma.

The immunoSEQ assay amplified TCRB CDR3 from up to roughly 2 ug DNA. Profiling relied on immunoSEQ multiplex PCR, and the TCRdb table lists in-frame clones only, not all of them. The data contain 100,000 or so clones, around 90% of them singletons. Time point of the sample: after dendritic cell vaccination, including at tumor progression/relapse. No glioblastoma patient carried an isocitrate dehydrogenase mutation. With 5 bases removed from V and 0 bases from J, the gap between germline ends came to 14 bases. The CDR3 is 15 amino acids. The germline CDR1 and CDR2 sequences are SGHNT and YENEEA. The chain links TRBV11-3 to TRBJ2-7; the D is unclear. The sample was blood, taken after dendritic cell vaccination. The sequence derives from a human donor with glioblastoma. CDR3 region: CASSLPQAHSYEQYF. The CDR3, as DNA: TGTGCCAGCAGCCTCCCGCAGGCCCACTCCTACGAGCAGTACTTC.